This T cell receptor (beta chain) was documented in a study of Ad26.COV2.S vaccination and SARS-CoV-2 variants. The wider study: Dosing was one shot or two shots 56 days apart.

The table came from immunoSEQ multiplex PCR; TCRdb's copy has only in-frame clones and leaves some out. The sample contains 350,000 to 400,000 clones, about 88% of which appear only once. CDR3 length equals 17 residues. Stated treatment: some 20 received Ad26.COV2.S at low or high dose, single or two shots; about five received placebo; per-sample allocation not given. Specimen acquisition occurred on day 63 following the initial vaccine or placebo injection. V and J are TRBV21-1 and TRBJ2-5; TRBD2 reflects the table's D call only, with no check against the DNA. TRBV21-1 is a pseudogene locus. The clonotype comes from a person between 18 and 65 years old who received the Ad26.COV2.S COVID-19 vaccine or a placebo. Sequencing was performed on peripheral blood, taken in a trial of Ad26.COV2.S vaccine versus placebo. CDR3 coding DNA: TGTGCCAGCAGCCACAGAGTTCCGGGACTACGGCAAGAGACCCAGTACTTC. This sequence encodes CASSHRVPGLRQETQYF.